Detailed here is one TCR beta chain. This entry is derived from a study of cytomegalovirus exposure and HLA in healthy donors. In germline, CDR1 is SGHTA, CDR2 FQGNSA. CDR3 length equals 18 residues. After removal of 7 bases from V and 1 base from J, the junction contained 8 bases not matched to a gene. Data came from immunoSEQ multiplex PCR; TCRdb stores just in-frame clones and leaves some out. This table holds 180,000 or so clones, approximately 86% found once. The TCR sequence derives from a man between 25 and 39 years old in good health and CMV-seropositive. Sequenced sample: PBMCs. This chain uses TRBV7-2 with TRBJ2-1; 15 bases are shared with TRBD2. CDR3 coding DNA: TGTGCCAGCAACCCGCCGGGACTAGCGGGAGGTTCCTACAATGAGCAGTTCTTC. It codes for CASNPPGLAGGSYNEQFF.